This T cell receptor beta chain comes out of a study of T cell changes during pregnancy in multiple sclerosis (dated by TCRdb to about 2019). A note on the overall study: The study examined how the T cell repertoire changed over the course of pregnancy in women with multiple sclerosis.

As regards this clone: Its antigen remains undetermined. No base qualities exist here, and no much larger clone lies one base off it.

CDR1 and CDR2 are read off the germline V gene (reference sequence) as SEHNR and FQNEAQ. V has 5 bases trimmed and J has 3 bases trimmed; junction bases matching no gene number 6. The CDR3 runs 14 residues from the cysteine to the phenylalanine. The read is trimmed to its CDR3 DNA, 42 bases read in frame from base 1. The library was made by the immunoSEQ multiplex PCR assay. The clones in this table, taken by TCRdb from immuneACCESS, are in-frame only. Not every clone is retained; where verified, under half of the shortfall comes from an unresolved V gene, and the cause of the rest is unknown. This sample lists 90,000 or so clones; approximately 89% were detected once. The biggest ten clones account for roughly 0.91% of the sample.

The material sequenced was peripheral blood, taken before pregnancy. The rearranged segments are TRBV7-9 and TRBJ2-7; TRBD2 lines up with 8 middle nucleotides. The receptor was derived from a female donor with multiple sclerosis, enrolled in a pregnancy study. DNA sequence: TGTGCCAGCAGCCCACCCGGGACTAGCTACGAGCAGTACTTC. Its amino acids are CASSPPGTSYEQYF. The reference TRBV7-9 and TRBJ2-7 proteins fill in what lies around the CDR3, so the full variable domain reads DTGVSQNPRHKITKRGQNVTFRCDPISEHNRLYWYRQTLGQGPEFLTYFQNEAQLEKSRLLSDRFSAERPKGSFSTLEIQRTEQGDSAMYLCASSPPGTSYEQYFGPGTRLTVT.